The next 8 T cell receptor beta chains were all read from a single sample in a study of CD8 T cells in Susac syndrome. cDNA came from roughly 0.5 to 1 ug RNA primed by random hexamers. MiXCR, applied by TCRdb to the immunoSEQ multiplex PCR reads, yields one record per CDR3 protein. The sample has 400,000 or so distinct CDR3 sequences, more than 70% seen once. The sample consisted of CD8+ T cells from PBMCs. Every receptor here comes from a human donor with multiple sclerosis.

The chain couples TRBV4-1 to TRBJ1-4, with unresolved D. V lost 4 bases to trimming and J lost 0 bases, with 21 bases between them. In germline, CDR1 is MGHRA, CDR2 YSYEKL. The CDR3 consists of 19 residues. CDR3 loop: CASSPGFSSPETTNEKLFF. As DNA, the CDR3 is TGCGCCAGCAGCCCCGGTTTCTCTTCCCCAGAAACAACTAATGAAAAACTGTTTTTT.

The chain has TRBV5-1 and TRBJ1-1; 11 bases are shared with TRBD1. In germline, CDR1 is SGHRS, CDR2 YFSETQ. The trim removed 3 bases at V and 3 bases at J, leaving 13 bases unmatched. This CDR3 is 18 amino acids long. Here the CDR3 reads CASSSVGQGAHRDTEAFF. CDR3 sequence (DNA): TGCGCCAGCAGCTCAGTCGGACAGGGGGCGCACAGGGACACTGAAGCTTTCTTT.

V and J are TRBV30 and TRBJ2-3; 7 bases align to TRBD2. The CDR3 loop spans 14 amino acids. The junction had 6 bases not matched to a gene; V was cut back by 6 bases and J by 0 bases. Per the germline V gene, CDR1 is GTSNPN and CDR2 is SVGIG (reference sequence). The CDR3 DNA is TGTGCCTGCACACTAGCGATTAGCACAGATACGCAGTATTTT. It is translated as CACTLAISTDTQYF.

The chain joins TRBV11-2 to TRBJ2-7; 7 bases are a match to TRBD1. This CDR3 contains 15 residues. Germline CDR1 and CDR2: SGHAT and FQNNGV. V trimming: 0 bases; J trimming: 5 bases; junction bases outside the gene matches: 7. The CDR3 here is CASSLDLKTGHEQYF. The CDR3 DNA reads TGTGCCAGCAGCTTAGATCTTAAGACAGGGCACGAGCAGTACTTC.

This chain uses TRBV27 with TRBJ1-2; no firm D call. V gave up 3 bases and J gave up 1 base, with 9 bases separating them. The CDR3 spans 14 residues. CDR1 and CDR2 from the germline V gene are MNHEY and SMNVEV (reference sequence). The CDR3 DNA is TGTGCCAGCAGTTTTAACGTGCATAACTATGGCTACACCTTC. It specifies CASSFNVHNYGYTF.

The chain combines TRBV7-2 with TRBJ2-3; D is undetermined. The germline CDR1 and CDR2 sequences are SGHTA and FQGNSA. Trimming pared 5 bases from V and 5 bases from J, leaving 8 bases between. The CDR3 is 12 amino acids. The chain's CDR3 is CASSPGRDTQYF. CDR3 in DNA: TGTGCCAGCAGCCCGGGTAGAGATACGCAGTATTTT. Together with reference TRBV7-2 and TRBJ2-3, the CDR3 gives the full variable domain: GAGVSQSPSNKVTEKGKDVELRCDPISGHTALYWYRQSLGQGLEFLIYFQGNSAPDKSGLPSDRFSAERTGGSVSTLTIQRTQQEDSAVYLCASSPGRDTQYFGPGTRLTVL.

J is TRBJ2-1 and V is TRBV27; 7 bases match TRBD2. Trimming cost V 2 bases and J 3 bases; bases outside gene matches: 13. The germline V gene encodes CDR1 MNHEY and CDR2 SMNVEV (reference sequence). This CDR3 spans 18 amino acids. CDR3 DNA sequence: TGTGCCAGCAGTTTAGTTACGGCAGGGACTAATTACTACAATGAGCAGTTCTTC. Translating it yields CASSLVTAGTNYYNEQFF.

This clonotype has only one observation. This rearrangement joins TRBV19 to TRBJ2-1; weak D call: TRBD1 (7 bases). V lost 3 bases and J lost 5, with 11 bases in between. The germline V gene has CDR1 LNHDA and CDR2 SQIVND (reference sequence). The CDR3 covers 14 residues. This chain's CDR3 is CASSMGGQHNEQFF. The CDR3 region has the DNA TGTGCCAGTAGTATGGGGGGACAGCACAATGAGCAGTTCTTC.